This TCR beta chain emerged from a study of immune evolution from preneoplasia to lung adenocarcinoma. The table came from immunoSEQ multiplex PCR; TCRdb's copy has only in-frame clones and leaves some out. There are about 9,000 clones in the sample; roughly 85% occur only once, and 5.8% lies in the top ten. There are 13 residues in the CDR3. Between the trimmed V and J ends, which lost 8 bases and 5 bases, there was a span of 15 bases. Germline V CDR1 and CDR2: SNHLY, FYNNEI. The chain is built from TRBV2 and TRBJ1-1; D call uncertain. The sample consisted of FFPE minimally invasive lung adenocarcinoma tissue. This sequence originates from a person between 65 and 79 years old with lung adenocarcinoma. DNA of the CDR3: TGTGCCAGCCTAGGGCCCCGAGGGACTGAAGCTTTCTTT. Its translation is CASLGPRGTEAFF.